These T cell receptor beta chains were read from a single sample in a study of cytomegalovirus exposure and HLA in healthy donors. Assay used: immunoSEQ multiplex PCR; TCRdb lists only in-frame clones, some missing. The sample carries 210,000 or so clones, less than 85% recorded once. Sequencing was done on a sample of PBMCs. Source of these receptors: a girl aged 2 to 9 in good health and CMV-seronegative. CDR3s include the opening cysteine and the closing phenylalanine or tryptophan. The D gene is left open where the match is weak. The listing skips clone size in some rows; elsewhere it reads once, few, many or a size class.

12	TRBV14	NA	TRBJ1-2	NA	TGTGCCAGCAGCCAAGGCACATGGGGCTACACCTTC	CASSQGTWGYTF
14	TRBV5-1	few	TRBJ2-2	NA	TGCGCCAGCCGCGACTTCTCGAACACCGGGGAGCTGTTTTTT	CASRDFSNTGELFF
11	TRBV9	NA	TRBJ1-2	TRBD1	TGTGCCAGCAGCGGGGACAGGGTTTACACCTTC	CASSGDRVYTF
13	TRBV10-1	once	TRBJ2-7	TRBD2	TGCGCCAGCCAACTGGGGACTAACTACGAGCAGTACTTC	CASQLGTNYEQYF
15	TRBV5-4	NA	TRBJ2-7	NA	TGTGCCAGCAGCCCCTCCTCCGACAGGATTCAAGAGCAGTACTTC	CASSPSSDRIQEQYF
16	TRBV7-8	NA	TRBJ2-5	TRBD2	TGTGCCAGCGGTACTAGCGGGATAATAGAAACGGAGACCCAGTACTTC	CASGTSGIIETETQYF
14	TRBV12-5	NA	TRBJ2-1	TRBD1	TGTGCTAGTGGTTTGGGGACAGGGTCGGATGAGCAGTTCTTC	CASGLGTGSDEQFF
17	TRBV29-1	NA	TRBJ2-3	TRBD2	TGCAGCGTTGTGGTAGCGGGGGGCCATGTTTATTTAGATACGCAGTATTTT	CSVVVAGGHVYLDTQYF
14	TRBV5-4	NA	TRBJ2-1	TRBD2	TGTGCCAGCAGCCCGGGACTAGCGGGGAATGAGCAGTTCTTC	CASSPGLAGNEQFF
12	TRBV2	NA	TRBJ1-2	NA	TGTGCCAGCAGGATCAAGGACAGTGGCTACACCTTC	CASRIKDSGYTF
13	TRBV6-5	NA	TRBJ1-1	NA	TGTGCCAGCAGTCCACTTCTGAACACTGAAGCTTTCTTT	CASSPLLNTEAFF
15	TRBV7-9	NA	TRBJ2-7	TRBD1	TGTGCCAGCAGGATACAGGGGGCGCGGGGTTACGAGCAGTACTTC	CASRIQGARGYEQYF
17	TRBV5-1	NA	TRBJ2-3	TRBD2	TGCGCCAGCAGCCCCGGTGGGTTTAGCGGGGGTACTAATACGCAGTATTTT	CASSPGGFSGGTNTQYF
17	TRBV6-1	NA	TRBJ2-1	TRBD2	TGTGCCAGCAGTGAAAGGCGTAGCGGGGATACCACCAATGAGCAGTTCTTC	CASSERRSGDTTNEQFF
18	TRBV5-1	NA	TRBJ2-7	TRBD2	TGCGCCAGCAGCCACTCCGGGACTAGCGGGAGGCCAACCTACGAGCAGTACTTC	CASSHSGTSGRPTYEQYF
14	TRBV10-3	NA	TRBJ2-1	NA	TGTGCCATCAGTGAGACAGGGTCGAACAATGAGCAGTTCTTC	CAISETGSNNEQFF
13	TRBV2	NA	TRBJ2-7	NA	TGTGCCAGCATACGAACCGTACACTACGAGCAGTACTTC	CASIRTVHYEQYF
14	TRBV5-5	NA	TRBJ1-4	TRBD1	TGTGCCAGCAGCGAGACAGGGATGGATGAAAAACTGTTTTTT	CASSETGMDEKLFF
16	TRBV10-1	NA	TRBJ2-7	TRBD2	TGCGCCAGCAGTGAAGGCCCAAGCGGGGGCTCTGAAGAGCAGTACTTC	CASSEGPSGGSEEQYF
16	TRBV6-1	NA	TRBJ2-7	NA	TGTGCCAGCAGTGACGACCGGGACAATGGGGTCTACGAGCAGTACTTC	CASSDDRDNGVYEQYF
14	TRBV9	once	TRBJ1-4	TRBD1	TGTGCCAGCAGCGTAGACAGGGGTAATGAAAAACTGTTTTTT	CASSVDRGNEKLFF
13	TRBV6-5	NA	TRBJ2-3	NA	TGTGCCAGCAGATCCTTAGTTACAGATACGCAGTATTTT	CASRSLVTDTQYF
14	TRBV6-6	NA	TRBJ1-1	NA	TGTGCCAGCAGTTGGGGCCCTTTGAACACTGAAGCTTTCTTT	CASSWGPLNTEAFF
16	TRBV6-5	few	TRBJ1-1	NA	TGTGCCAGCAGTTACTCGCAAGGGCGGGGAAACACTGAAGCTTTCTTT	CASSYSQGRGNTEAFF
16	TRBV4-2	NA	TRBJ2-2	TRBD2	TGTGCCAGCAGCCAAGCAACTAGCGGGGGGGCCGGGGAGCTGTTTTTT	CASSQATSGGAGELFF
16	TRBV2	NA	TRBJ1-4	NA	TGTGCCAGCAGTGACTATAGGGGGAGATTTAATGAAAAACTGTTTTTT	CASSDYRGRFNEKLFF
16	TRBV6-6	NA	TRBJ1-4	NA	TGTGCCAGCAGTGCTCGGGGGGCTTCAACTAATGAAAAACTGTTTTTT	CASSARGASTNEKLFF
14	TRBV19	NA	TRBJ2-3	TRBD1	TGTGCCAGTAGTATCACCAGGGGGCAAGATACGCAGTATTTT	CASSITRGQDTQYF
14	TRBV5-1	NA	TRBJ2-7	NA	TGCGCCAGCAGCTTGGTCTGGGGGCCCTACGAGCAGTACTTC	CASSLVWGPYEQYF
15	TRBV12-2	NA	TRBJ2-7	NA	TGTGCAAGTCGCTTAAGTTTTCTAGTCTCCCACGAGCAGTACTTC	CASRLSFLVSHEQYF
14	TRBV5-6	NA	TRBJ2-7	TRBD2	TGTGCCAGCAGCTGGACTAGCGGCTTCTACGAGCAGTACTTC	CASSWTSGFYEQYF
16	TRBV5-6	NA	TRBJ2-1	NA	TGTGCCAGCAGCTTACTAGCTGTGAGCTCCTACAATGAGCAGTTCTTC	CASSLLAVSSYNEQFF
14	TRBV7-9	NA	TRBJ1-1	TRBD1	TGTGCCAGCAGCTTCGGACAGGGAGGAACTGAAGCTTTCTTT	CASSFGQGGTEAFF
14	TRBV19	NA	TRBJ1-1	TRBD1	TGTGCCAGTAGCTTCGGGACAGCGAACACTGAAGCTTTCTTT	CASSFGTANTEAFF
14	TRBV5-1	NA	TRBJ1-1	NA	TGCGCCAGCAGCTCGACAGCCCTGAACACTGAAGCTTTCTTT	CASSSTALNTEAFF
13	TRBV5-4	NA	TRBJ2-7	NA	TGTGCCAGCAGCGATGAGGTAGAGGACGAGCAGTACTTC	CASSDEVEDEQYF
12	TRBV10-3	NA	TRBJ2-7	TRBD1	TGTGCCATCAGTCAGACAGGGGGCGAGCAGTACTTC	CAISQTGGEQYF
15	TRBV7-2	NA	TRBJ2-1	TRBD2	TGTGCCAGCAGTGGGGGGGGGTCTAACTACAATGAGCAGTTCTTC	CASSGGGSNYNEQFF
13	TRBV6-5	NA	TRBJ1-1	TRBD1	TGTGCCAGCAGTCTCGACAGGGACACTGAAGCTTTCTTT	CASSLDRDTEAFF
15	TRBV4-1	NA	TRBJ2-1	TRBD2	TGCGCCAGCAGCCAATTAACCCGGACTAGCAATGAGCAGTTCTTC	CASSQLTRTSNEQFF
10	TRBV30	NA	TRBJ1-1	NA	TGTGCCTGGAGTGAGGGGGTAGCTTTCTTT	CAWSEGVAFF
16	TRBV9	few	TRBJ2-1	TRBD2	TGTGCCAGCAGCCCCCCCCGGACTAGCGGGGCGGATGAGCAGTTCTTC	CASSPPRTSGADEQFF